One sample yielded the 26 T cell receptor beta chains listed below, sequenced in a study of cytomegalovirus exposure and HLA in healthy donors. Produced via immunoSEQ multiplex PCR; TCRdb's table is partial and in-frame only. The profile shows some 130,000 clones, roughly 89% of them singletons. The sequencing sample was made of PBMCs. The receptor set was obtained from a woman between 18 and 30 years old in good health and CMV-seronegative.

The chain carries TRBV10-3 and TRBJ1-6, with D possibly being TRBD1 (6 bases). Trimming cost V 11 bases and J 0 bases, with 11 bases left between them. Germline V gene data show CDR1 as ENHRY and CDR2 as SYGVKD. The CDR3 is 14 amino acids. CDR3 nucleotide sequence: TGTGCCGTACAGGGTAGCTCCTATAATTCACCCCTCCACTTT. Translating it yields CAVQGSSYNSPLHF.

J is TRBJ1-2 and V is TRBV7-9; D possibly corresponds to TRBD1 (6 bases). Germline CDR1 reads SEHNR; CDR2 reads FQNEAQ (reference sequence). The CDR3 is made up of 17 amino acids. V lost 1 base, J lost 4 bases, and 19 bases lay in between. DNA for the CDR3: TGTGCCAGCAGCTTAGGCCCACAGTCGACAGGATCCTATGGCTACACCTTC. It codes for CASSLGPQSTGSYGYTF.

This chain links TRBV6-6 with TRBJ1-1, with D maybe TRBD1 (5 bases). V was pared by 6 bases and J by 1 base, with 15 bases between. This CDR3 is built from 15 residues. Germline V gene sequence: CDR1 MNHNY, CDR2 SVGAGI (reference sequence). This CDR3 reads CASRTMGGTNTEAFF. CDR3 bases: TGTGCCAGCAGGACAATGGGGGGGACGAACACTGAAGCTTTCTTT.

In nucleotides, the CDR3 is TGTGCCAGTAACTCGGCAGGGGGGACAGATACGCAGTATTTT. Translation: CASNSAGGTDTQYF. The chain combines TRBV19 with TRBJ2-3; TRBD1 might be the D (7 bases). The CDR3 is 14 amino acids. The V gene lost 7 bases and the J gene lost 3 bases, with 14 bases spanning the gap. Looked up from germline, CDR1 is LNHDA and CDR2 is SQIVND (reference sequence).

This clone came up once. The V gene is TRBV28, the J gene TRBJ1-1, with TRBD1 as a possible D gene (6 bases). V gave up 2 bases and J gave up 8 bases, with 24 bases separating them. Per the germline V gene, CDR1 is MDHEN and CDR2 is SYDVKM. The CDR3 length is 17 residues. CDR3 region: CASSLNFGSNRVIEAFF. The CDR3 DNA is TGTGCCAGCAGTTTAAATTTCGGATCGAACAGGGTTATCGAAGCTTTCTTT. Combining the CDR3 with reference TRBV28 and TRBJ1-1 gives the whole variable domain DVKVTQSSRYLVKRTGEKVFLECVQDMDHENMFWYRQDPGLGLRLIYFSYDVKMKEKGDIPEGYSVSREKKERFSLILESASTNQTSMYLCASSLNFGSNRVIEAFFGQGTRLTVV.

Ten or more counts support this clone. The chain links TRBV6-4 to TRBJ2-3, with D maybe TRBD2 (7 bases). The ends were cut back, 2 bases at V and 2 bases at J, with 11 bases in the middle. Germline values: CDR1 MRHNA, CDR2 SNTAGT. CDR3 size: 15 residues. As DNA, the CDR3 is TGTGCCAGCAGTGACGGGGGGGCCACCACAGATACGCAGTATTTT. Translated, it gives CASSDGGATTDTQYF.

This rearrangement joins TRBV19 to TRBJ1-1, with 7 bases that match TRBD1. CDR3 length: 16 amino acids. V dropped 5 bases and J dropped 1; count of bases not matched to a gene: 10. From germline, CDR1 is LNHDA and CDR2 SQIVND (reference sequence). The DNA for the CDR3 is TGTGCCAGTAGTCGGACAGGTGGGGTGAGGAACACTGAAGCTTTCTTT. It translates to CASSRTGGVRNTEAFF.

The gene calls are TRBV19 and TRBJ1-4, with unresolved D. The CDR3 is 13 amino acids. The V end lost 6 bases, the J end lost 2 bases, and 7 bases lay between the germline ends. CDR1 and CDR2 from the germline V gene are LNHDA and SQIVND (reference sequence). The CDR3 is CASRDRTNEKLFF. The CDR3 nucleotides read TGTGCCAGTAGAGATCGGACTAATGAAAAACTGTTTTTT.

The genes are TRBV5-6 and TRBJ1-6; maybe TRBD1 (5 bases). The CDR3 has 17 amino acids. Germline CDR1 and CDR2: SGHDT and YYEEEE. Trimming took off 2 bases at V and 6 bases at J, with 18 bases between the two ends. In DNA, the CDR3 is TGTGCCAGCAGCTTTGGGCCAGGGAATCCGCGTAATTCACCCCTCCACTTT. Residues: CASSFGPGNPRNSPLHF. The complete variable domain, with remaining parts taken from reference TRBV5-6 and TRBJ1-6, reads DAGVTQSPTHLIKTRGQQVTLRCSPKSGHDTVSWYQQALGQGPQFIFQYYEEEERQRGNFPDRFSGHQFPNYSSELNVNALLLGDSALYLCASSFGPGNPRNSPLHFGNGTRLTVT.

The V and J genes are TRBV2 and TRBJ1-3, with D perhaps matching TRBD1 (5 bases). The CDR3 extends over 14 amino acids. Germline assignment: CDR1 SNHLY and CDR2 FYNNEI. Trimming left V 3 bases short and J 4 bases short, with 10 bases between. The CDR3: CASSDRGRGNTIYF. The CDR3 DNA is TGTGCCAGCAGTGATAGGGGCAGAGGAAACACCATATATTTT.

The gene calls are TRBV7-7 and TRBJ2-2; 10 nucleotides agree with TRBD1. Germline values: CDR1 SSHAT, CDR2 FNYEAQ (reference sequence). J was trimmed by 0 bases and V by 7 bases; bases with no gene match: 8. This CDR3 region has 17 residues. CDR3 sequence reads: CASTPGQGFANTGELFF. The CDR3 region has the DNA TGTGCCAGCACCCCGGGACAGGGGTTCGCGAACACCGGGGAGCTGTTTTTT.

The genes are TRBV4-1 and TRBJ2-3; TRBD2 might be the D (5 bases). This CDR3 contains 17 residues. V lost 5 bases and J lost 1, with 19 bases in between. The germline gives CDR1 MGHRA, CDR2 YSYEKL. Here the CDR3 reads CASSSGLIAGGTDTQYF. In nucleotides, the CDR3 is TGCGCCAGCAGCTCAGGACTCATAGCTGGAGGCACAGATACGCAGTATTTT.

The V and J genes are TRBV19 and TRBJ1-5; no definite D call. Germline values: CDR1 LNHDA, CDR2 SQIVND (reference sequence). The CDR3 totals 11 residues. V lost 4 bases and J lost 11, with 9 bases in between. For the CDR3, the DNA is TGTGCCAGTAGTAGAGGCTTGTCCCAGCATTTT. The encoded protein is CASSRGLSQHF.

The chain is built from TRBV15 and TRBJ2-3; a possible D gene is TRBD2 (5 bases). The CDR3 sequence is 15 residues long. Germline-derived CDR1 and CDR2 are LNHNV and YYDKDF (reference sequence). Trimming cost V 2 bases and J 11 bases, with 20 bases left between them. The CDR3: CATSRRGGSSREQYF. DNA for the CDR3: TGTGCCACCAGCAGACGGGGTGGTAGTAGCCGCGAGCAGTATTTT.

The rearrangement links TRBV27 to TRBJ1-3, with D maybe TRBD1 (5 bases). Between the trimmed V and J ends, which lost 5 bases and 1 base, there was a span of 12 bases. The germline V gene encodes CDR1 MNHEY and CDR2 SMNVEV (reference sequence). This CDR3 has 15 residues. CDR3 in amino acids: CASSQLRGSGNTIYF. The CDR3 bases are TGTGCCAGCAGTCAACTAAGGGGATCTGGAAACACCATATATTTT.

V gene TRBV7-8 combines with J gene TRBJ1-2; D is uncertain. Looked up from germline, CDR1 is SGHVS and CDR2 is FQNEAQ. Trimming took 2 bases from V and 5 from J, leaving 15 bases between them. The CDR3 has 15 amino acids. Here the CDR3 reads CASSLTTGSYYGYTF. The CDR3 DNA follows: TGTGCCAGCAGCTTAACTACGGGGAGCTATTATGGCTACACCTTC.

About this clone: The same CDR3 arises from other DNA sequences in this sample as well. The CDR3 loop is CASSKSGANTGELFF. CDR3 coding DNA: TGTGCCAGCAGCAAAAGCGGGGCGAACACCGGGGAGCTGTTTTTT. The rearrangement uses TRBV7-9 and TRBJ2-2, with 7 bases that match TRBD2. J lost 0 bases, V lost 5 bases, and 3 bases had no gene match. From germline, CDR1 is SEHNR and CDR2 FQNEAQ (reference sequence). CDR3 length equals 15 residues.

This rearrangement joins TRBV5-4 to TRBJ1-6; tentatively, D is TRBD1 (5 bases). V lost 4 bases and J 5 bases, leaving 13 bases between the germline ends. In germline, CDR1 is SGHNT, CDR2 YYREEE (reference sequence). This CDR3 region has 15 residues. The DNA of the CDR3 is TGTGCCAGCAGCCCCGCCCGGGGGGATAATTCACCCCTCCACTTT. Protein: CASSPARGDNSPLHF.

This rearrangement joins TRBV19 to TRBJ2-7, with a possible D match to TRBD1 (6 bases). In germline, CDR1 is LNHDA, CDR2 SQIVND (reference sequence). Trimming removed 4 bases at V and 2 bases at J, with 9 bases between. This CDR3 spans 13 amino acids. In nucleotides, the CDR3 is TGTGCCAGTAGTAGACAGGAAGCCTACGAGCAGTACTTC. This translates into CASSRQEAYEQYF.

In its sample, this clone was seen once. The rearrangement links TRBV6-5 to TRBJ2-5; TRBD1 agrees at 8 bases. Germline-derived CDR1 and CDR2 are MNHEY and SVGAGI. The CDR3 consists of 15 residues. J was trimmed by 5 bases and V by 5 bases; bases with no gene match: 10. This chain's CDR3 is CASSRAGGVGETQYF. The CDR3 nucleotides are TGTGCCAGCAGTCGCGCAGGGGGCGTTGGGGAGACCCAGTACTTC.

The chain recombines TRBV5-5 with TRBJ1-5; D gene ambiguous. V lost 2 bases and J lost 6, with 12 bases in between. Germline CDR1 and CDR2: SGHKS and YYEKEE (reference sequence). The CDR3 extends over 14 amino acids. CDR3 region: CASSFGMGGQPQHF. The CDR3 coding sequence is TGTGCCAGCAGCTTCGGGATGGGAGGTCAGCCCCAGCATTTT.

The V gene is TRBV4-1, the J gene TRBJ2-7; D is possibly TRBD2 (6 bases). Germline V gives CDR1 MGHRA, CDR2 YSYEKL. The CDR3 spans 14 residues. Trimming took off 5 bases at V and 2 bases at J, with 13 bases between the two ends. The CDR3 here is CASSTQEGPYEQYF. The CDR3 DNA sequence: TGCGCCAGCAGCACCCAGGAGGGCCCCTACGAGCAGTACTTC.

The chain links TRBV7-9 to TRBJ2-7, with 10 bases aligning to TRBD1. V shed 3 bases, J shed 6 bases, and the junction held 5 bases outside the gene matches. The CDR3 has 14 amino acids. The germline V gene encodes CDR1 SEHNR and CDR2 FQNEAQ (reference sequence). The CDR3 sequence: CASSLGTGEREQYF. CDR3 bases: TGTGCCAGCAGCTTGGGGACAGGGGAACGCGAGCAGTACTTC.

This clone appeared many times. The chain links TRBV5-4 to TRBJ1-4; 9 positions match TRBD1. V shed 4 bases, J shed 7 bases, and the junction held 5 bases outside the gene matches. This CDR3 is 14 amino acids long. Germline V gives CDR1 SGHNT, CDR2 YYREEE (reference sequence). CDR3 in amino acids: CASSVQGAGEKLFF. CDR3 nucleotides: TGTGCCAGCAGCGTACAGGGGGCCGGTGAAAAACTGTTTTTT.

This clone was found once. This chain connects TRBV2 to TRBJ2-2; 7 bases fit TRBD1. The CDR3 is 15 amino acids. V was clipped by 5 bases and J by 0 bases; unmatched bases: 3. Germline CDR1 is SNHLY and CDR2 is FYNNEI. The CDR3 is CASSQDRPNTGELFF. The CDR3 DNA sequence: TGTGCCAGCAGTCAGGACAGGCCGAACACCGGGGAGCTGTTTTTT.

The chain is built from TRBV11-3 and TRBJ2-1; D is undetermined. V lost 2 bases to trimming and J lost 5 bases, with 7 bases between them. CDR3 length: 13 residues. Germline V gene sequence: CDR1 SGHNT, CDR2 YENEEA. The CDR3 sequence is CASSLNRDNEQFF. The CDR3 bases are TGTGCCAGCAGCTTAAACAGAGACAATGAGCAGTTCTTC.